This TCR beta chain was sequenced during a study of PD-L1 blockade in urothelial cancer. TCRdb keeps only in-frame clones here, not all; method: immunoSEQ multiplex PCR. The sample carries 100,000 or so clones, 70% to 85% recorded once. This material consisted of PBMCs, taken around atezolizumab (anti-PD-L1) treatment. This clonotype was obtained from a man aged 50 or older with urothelial cancer.

The CDR3 DNA reads TGTGCCAGCAGCCGCGGGAGGGGGGAGACCCAGTACTTC. Residues: CASSRGRGETQYF. This sequence joins TRBV5-6 and TRBJ2-5; TRBD2 matches at 9 bases. The length of the CDR3 is 13 residues. Trimming cost V 4 bases and J 5 bases; bases outside gene matches: 3. The germline V gene encodes CDR1 SGHDT and CDR2 YYEEEE.